Listed below are T cell receptor beta chains from one sample, sequenced in a study of a mutant IDH1 vaccine in newly diagnosed glioma. The protocol was immunoSEQ multiplex PCR, while the TCRdb copy is restricted to in-frame clones and leaves out a portion. The data hold about 46,000 clones, with roughly 84% observed a single time. Antigens for these TCRs are unknown. Sequences were derived from PBMCs, sampled from a glioma patient whose treatment included an IDH1 peptide vaccine. The receptors were sampled from a woman in her 30s with glioma. Some clones in this sample may be carry-over from other donors' samples. Both conserved end residues are part of each CDR3. Expanded clones are given a class, and other clones once, few, many or no size at all.

NA | 16 | TRBV30 | CAWSVSGAGGTYTQYF
NA | 13 | TRBV29-1 | CSVVQGSSYEQYF
NA | 15 | TRBV4-1 | CASSRVEGSSYEQYF
NA | 13 | TRBV14 | CASSSYGSYEQYF
NA | 15 | TRBV4-1 | CASSPHPSSNNEQFF
NA | 13 | TRBV11-2 | CASSLGTGGEQYF
NA | 12 | TRBV5-6 | CASSARLGGYTF
once | 16 | TRBV11-1 | CASSMDRVGIRDEQYF
NA | 15 | TRBV27 | CASSLKPGASGGYTF
NA | 13 | TRBV10-2 | CASSESLGREQFF
NA | 13 | TRBV6-1 | CASSEAGQGGYTF
NA | 12 | TRBV7-9 | CASSDGDYGYTF
NA | 17 | TRBV9 | CASSVDLSRSSGNTIYF
NA | 14 | TRBV6-5 | CASSGRDGNQPQHF
NA | 16 | TRBV19 | CASREGTGAYNYGYTF
NA | 15 | TRBV5-4 | CASSLAGRNGNTIYF
NA | 15 | TRBV4-1 | CASKYKGFGADTQYF
NA | 12 | TRBV2 | CASSLNTGTQYF
NA | 17 | TRBV19 | CASSFRPSIGANQPQHF
NA | 14 | TRBV4-1 | CASSQRPGIYEQYF
once | 13 | TRBV11-2 | CASSLTETYEQYF
NA | 13 | TRBV6-1 | CAVSAGRNQPQHF
NA | 12 | TRBV6-5 | CASRAGAYEQYF
large | 15 | TRBV19 | CASSKTSGSYNEQFF
NA | 13 | TRBV29-1 | CSAWSSGANVLTF
NA | 15 | TRBV2 | CASSDLRGGDYGYTF
NA | 12 | TRBV15 | CATSSFDQPQHF
NA | 13 | TRBV19 | CASSDRGDYEQYF
NA | 15 | TRBV6-1 | CASSGGRGSHQPQHF